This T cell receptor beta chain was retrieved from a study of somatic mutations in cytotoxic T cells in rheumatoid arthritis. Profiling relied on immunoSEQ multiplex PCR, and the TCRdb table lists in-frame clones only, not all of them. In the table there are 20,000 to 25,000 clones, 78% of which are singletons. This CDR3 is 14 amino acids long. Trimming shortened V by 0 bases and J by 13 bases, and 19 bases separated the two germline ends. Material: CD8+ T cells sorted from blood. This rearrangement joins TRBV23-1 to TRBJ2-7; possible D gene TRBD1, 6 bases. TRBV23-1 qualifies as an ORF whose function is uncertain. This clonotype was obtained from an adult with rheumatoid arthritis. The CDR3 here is CASSQSPVRGFIYF. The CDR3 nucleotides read TGCGCCAGCAGTCAATCCCCAGTCAGGGGCTTTATATACTTC.